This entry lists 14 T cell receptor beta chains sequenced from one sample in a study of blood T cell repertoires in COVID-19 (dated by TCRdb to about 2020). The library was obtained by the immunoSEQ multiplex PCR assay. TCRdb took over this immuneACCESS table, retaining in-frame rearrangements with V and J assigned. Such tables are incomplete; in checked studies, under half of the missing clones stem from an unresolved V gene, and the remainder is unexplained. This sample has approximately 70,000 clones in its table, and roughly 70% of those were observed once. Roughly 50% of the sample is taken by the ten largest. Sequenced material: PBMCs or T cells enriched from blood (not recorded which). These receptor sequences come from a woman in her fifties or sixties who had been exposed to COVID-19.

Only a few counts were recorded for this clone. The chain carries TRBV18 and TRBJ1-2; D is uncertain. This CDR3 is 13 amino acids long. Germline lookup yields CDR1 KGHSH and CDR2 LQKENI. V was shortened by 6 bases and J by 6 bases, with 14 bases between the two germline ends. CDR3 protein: CASSLGRTDGYTF. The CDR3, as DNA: TGTGCCAGCTCCCTGGGCAGAACTGATGGCTACACCTTC.

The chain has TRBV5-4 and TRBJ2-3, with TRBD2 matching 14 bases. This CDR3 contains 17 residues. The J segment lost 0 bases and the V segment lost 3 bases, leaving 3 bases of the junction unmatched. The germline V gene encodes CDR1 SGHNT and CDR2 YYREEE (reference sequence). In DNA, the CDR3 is TGTGCCAGCAGCTCCGGACTAGCGGGGGGTAGCACAGATACGCAGTATTTT. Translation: CASSSGLAGGSTDTQYF. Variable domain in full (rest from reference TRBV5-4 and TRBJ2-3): ETGVTQSPTHLIKTRGQQVTLRCSSQSGHNTVSWYQQALGQGPQFIFQYYREEENGRGNFPPRFSGLQFPNYSSELNVNALELDDSALYLCASSSGLAGGSTDTQYFGPGTRLTVL.

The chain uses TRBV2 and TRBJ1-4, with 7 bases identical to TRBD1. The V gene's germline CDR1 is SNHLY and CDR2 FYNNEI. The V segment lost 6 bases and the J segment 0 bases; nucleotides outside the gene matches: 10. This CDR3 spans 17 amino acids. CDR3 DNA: TGTGCCAGCAGGCCGGACAGGAGACTTGCAACTAATGAAAAACTGTTTTTT. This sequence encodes CASRPDRRLATNEKLFF.

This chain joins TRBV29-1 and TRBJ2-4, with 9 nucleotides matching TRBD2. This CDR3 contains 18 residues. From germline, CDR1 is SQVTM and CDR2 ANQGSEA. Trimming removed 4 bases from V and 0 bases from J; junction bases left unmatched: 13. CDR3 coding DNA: TGCAGCGTTGCTTTTCTAGCGGGGAGGGGGCTAGCCAAAAACATTCAGTACTTC. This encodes CSVAFLAGRGLAKNIQYF.

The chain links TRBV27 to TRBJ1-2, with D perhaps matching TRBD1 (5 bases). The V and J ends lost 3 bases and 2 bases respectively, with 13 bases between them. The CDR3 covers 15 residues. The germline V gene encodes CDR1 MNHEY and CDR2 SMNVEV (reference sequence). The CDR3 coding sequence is TGTGCCAGCAGTTTTGGAGGGAGGGGAAACTATGGCTACACCTTC. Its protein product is CASSFGGRGNYGYTF.

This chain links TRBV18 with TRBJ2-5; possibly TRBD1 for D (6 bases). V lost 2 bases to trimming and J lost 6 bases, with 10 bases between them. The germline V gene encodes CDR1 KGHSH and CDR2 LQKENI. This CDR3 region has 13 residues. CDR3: CASSPAGDQTQYF. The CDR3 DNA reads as TGTGCCAGCTCACCAGCAGGGGACCAGACCCAGTACTTC.

The CDR3 spells CASTGQEKPRYGYTF. CDR3 sequence (DNA): TGTGCCAGCACGGGACAGGAGAAACCCCGTTATGGCTACACCTTC. This chain joins TRBV6-5 and TRBJ1-2, with 8 bases lining up with TRBD1. V was clipped by 7 bases and J by 5 bases; unmatched bases: 12. The CDR3 runs to 15 residues. From germline, CDR1 is MNHEY and CDR2 SVGAGI.

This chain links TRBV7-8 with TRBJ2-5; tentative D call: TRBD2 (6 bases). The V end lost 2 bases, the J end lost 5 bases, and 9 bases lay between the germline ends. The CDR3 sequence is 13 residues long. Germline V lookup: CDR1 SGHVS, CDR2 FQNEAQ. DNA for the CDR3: TGTGCCAGCAGCTTATGGGGGGAGGAGACCCAGTACTTC. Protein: CASSLWGEETQYF.

The CDR3 coding sequence is TGTGCCAGCAGCTTGGATTCTACAGGGTTTGGAAACACCATATATTTT. It is translated as CASSLDSTGFGNTIYF. The gene calls are TRBV5-5 and TRBJ1-3; possible D gene TRBD1, 6 bases. The CDR3 is made up of 16 amino acids. The V and J ends lost 0 bases and 3 bases respectively, with 13 bases between them. Germline lookup yields CDR1 SGHKS and CDR2 YYEKEE (reference sequence).

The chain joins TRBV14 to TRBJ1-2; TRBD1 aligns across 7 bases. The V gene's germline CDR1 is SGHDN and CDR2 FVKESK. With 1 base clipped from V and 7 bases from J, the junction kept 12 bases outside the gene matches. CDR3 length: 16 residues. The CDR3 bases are TGTGCCAGCAGCCAAGGAGGAGGCACAGGGGCCTTTGGCTACACCTTC. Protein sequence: CASSQGGGTGAFGYTF.

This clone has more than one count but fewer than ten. The CDR3 DNA reads TGCAGCGTTGAGAAGGGAGGGGCCGAGCAGTACTTC. Translation gives CSVEKGGAEQYF. The chain recombines TRBV29-1 with TRBJ2-7; TRBD2 matches 7 bases. The germline CDR1 and CDR2 sequences are SQVTM and ANQGSEA. Losses at the gene ends were 3 bases for V and 6 bases for J; bases not matched to a gene: 5. This CDR3 has 12 residues.

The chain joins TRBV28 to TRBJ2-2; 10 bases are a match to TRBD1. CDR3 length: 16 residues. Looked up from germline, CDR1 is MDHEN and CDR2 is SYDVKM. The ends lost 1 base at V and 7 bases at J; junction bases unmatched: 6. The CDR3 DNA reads TGTGCCAGCAGTTTATTGACAGGGGGCCTAGGCGGGGAGCTGTTTTTT. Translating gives CASSLLTGGLGGELFF.

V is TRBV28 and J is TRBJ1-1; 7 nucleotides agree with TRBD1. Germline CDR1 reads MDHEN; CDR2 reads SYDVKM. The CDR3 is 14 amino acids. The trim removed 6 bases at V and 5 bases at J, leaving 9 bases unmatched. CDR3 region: CASRRQGGGTEAFF. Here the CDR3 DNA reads TGTGCCAGCAGGCGACAGGGTGGAGGAACTGAAGCTTTCTTT.

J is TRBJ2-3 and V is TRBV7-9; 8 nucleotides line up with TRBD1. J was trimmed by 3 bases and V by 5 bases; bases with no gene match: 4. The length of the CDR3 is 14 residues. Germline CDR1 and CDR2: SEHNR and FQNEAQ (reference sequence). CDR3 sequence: CASSPTGGTDTQYF. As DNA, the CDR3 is TGTGCCAGCAGCCCCACAGGGGGAACAGATACGCAGTATTTT.